The 13 T cell receptor beta chains below come from one sample, sequenced in a study of Ad26.COV2.S vaccination and SARS-CoV-2 variants. Treatment given: some 19 received Ad26.COV2.S at low or high dose, single or two shots; roughly five received placebo; per-sample allocation not given. The study sampled participants on day 63 after the first vaccine or placebo injection. The method was immunoSEQ multiplex PCR; TCRdb's version includes in-frame clones alone and lacks a portion of them. There are around 370,000 clones in the sample; 70% to 90% occur only once, and about 3.3% lies in the top ten. The specimen comprised peripheral blood, sampled in a trial of Ad26.COV2.S vaccine versus placebo. All receptors come from a person between 18 and 65 years old who received the Ad26.COV2.S COVID-19 vaccine or a placebo.

The chain couples TRBV5-6 to TRBJ2-7; D gene unclear. Germline V gene data show CDR1 as SGHDT and CDR2 as YYEEEE. The V end was cut by 2 bases, the J end by 1 base, with 7 bases between. There are 13 residues in the CDR3. CDR3 loop: CASSFEVSYEQYF. Here the CDR3 DNA reads TGTGCCAGCAGCTTTGAGGTTTCCTACGAGCAGTACTTC.

The V and J genes are TRBV3-1 (or the pseudogene TRBV3-2) and TRBJ2-5; D unclear. CDR3 length: 14 amino acids. Trimming left V 4 bases short and J 5 bases short, with 14 bases between. Looked up from germline, CDR1 is LGHDT and CDR2 is YNNKEL (reference sequence). CDR3 residues: CASSPNGRWETQYF. The CDR3 nucleotides read TGTGCCAGCAGCCCTAACGGACGTTGGGAGACCCAGTACTTC.

This clone was seen only a few times. The CDR3 here is CASTRGQRAFF. The CDR3 DNA reads TGTGCCAGCACTAGGGGGCAGCGAGCTTTCTTT. The chain has TRBV6-5 and TRBJ1-1; TRBD1 matches 7 bases. Germline CDR1 MNHEY, CDR2 SVGAGI. V lost 7 bases, J lost 10 bases, and 6 bases stayed unmatched. The CDR3 length is 11 residues.

This chain links TRBV5-1 with TRBJ2-5; weak D call: TRBD2 (6 bases). Trimming shortened V by 4 bases and J by 1 base, and 11 bases separated the two germline ends. The CDR3 loop spans 14 amino acids. In germline, CDR1 is SGHRS, CDR2 YFSETQ. The CDR3 bases are TGCGCCAGCAGCCCCCGGACTATCCAAGAGACCCAGTACTTC. Its protein is CASSPRTIQETQYF.

To note about this clone: The junction differs from germline at one of its ends, possibly a read error. The chain couples TRBV7-9 to TRBJ2-1; 9 bases line up with TRBD2. Germline V gives CDR1 SEHNR, CDR2 FQNEAQ (reference sequence). The CDR3 is 12 residues long. In nucleotides, the CDR3 is TGTGCCAGCAGCTCCAATAGCGGGGGCACTGTCTTC. Translated: CASSSNSGGTVF.

CDR3 sequence (DNA): TGTGCCAGCAGCTTAGTTGGGGGACATCCCGCGAACACCGGGGAGCTGTTTTTT. Amino acids: CASSLVGGHPANTGELFF. This chain links TRBV11-2 with TRBJ2-2; perhaps TRBD1 as D (6 bases). Between the trimmed V and J ends, which lost 1 base and 0 bases, there was a span of 15 bases. Germline V gives CDR1 SGHAT, CDR2 FQNNGV. The CDR3 has 18 residues.

The chain combines TRBV29-1 with TRBJ1-1; D possibly corresponds to TRBD1 (6 bases). The ends were cut back, 7 bases at V and 1 base at J, with 13 bases in the middle. Germline CDR1 SQVTM, CDR2 ANQGSEA. This CDR3 is built from 13 residues. DNA for the CDR3: TGCAGCGCCCGATTGGGGGCGAACACTGAAGCTTTCTTT. Translated, it gives CSARLGANTEAFF.

The chain couples TRBV30 to TRBJ2-5; no definite D call. The CDR3 covers 14 residues. The V gene lost 4 bases and the J gene lost 2 bases, with 14 bases spanning the gap. Germline V CDR1 and CDR2: GTSNPN, SVGIG (reference sequence). CDR3 loop: CAWMKGIFQETQYF. CDR3 sequence (DNA): TGTGCCTGGATGAAGGGAATTTTTCAAGAGACCCAGTACTTC.

The J gene is TRBJ2-6, the V gene TRBV3-1 (or the pseudogene TRBV3-2), with no clear D. Germline values: CDR1 LGHDT, CDR2 YNNKEL (reference sequence). The ends were cut back, 8 bases at V and 0 bases at J, with 17 bases in the middle. The CDR3 sequence is 17 residues long. CDR3 DNA: TGTGCCAGCTGTTTGGCAGAGTTCAGCTCTGGGGCCAACGTCCTGACTTTC. Its translation: CASCLAEFSSGANVLTF.

DNA of the CDR3: TGTGCCAGCAGCCCCTATGGCGGAACCGGGGAGCTGTTTTTT. Protein: CASSPYGGTGELFF. The V call is TRBV6-5, the J call TRBJ2-2; D remains ambiguous. Trimming removed 6 bases at V and 5 bases at J, with 13 bases between. This CDR3 is built from 14 residues. The V gene's germline CDR1 is MNHEY and CDR2 SVGAGI.

The chain carries TRBV29-1 and TRBJ2-4, with TRBD1 identical over 10 bases. The germline V gene encodes CDR1 SQVTM and CDR2 ANQGSEA. V dropped 3 bases and J dropped 3; count of bases not matched to a gene: 5. CDR3 size: 15 residues. The CDR3 DNA is TGCAGCGTTGAGGGGGGACAGGGGAACAAAAACATTCAGTACTTC. Encoded protein: CSVEGGQGNKNIQYF.

The chain couples TRBV5-5 to TRBJ1-2; weak D call: TRBD1 (6 bases). CDR3 size: 16 residues. Germline V gene data show CDR1 as SGHKS and CDR2 as YYEKEE (reference sequence). V lost 2 bases and J 0 bases, leaving 14 bases between the germline ends. CDR3 in DNA: TGTGCCAGCAGCTTATCCGGGACATCCTCTAACTATGGCTACACCTTC. Amino acids: CASSLSGTSSNYGYTF.

The chain uses TRBV18 and TRBJ1-1; TRBD1 matches at 7 bases. Germline-derived CDR1 and CDR2 are KGHSH and LQKENI. Losses at the gene ends were 4 bases for V and 0 bases for J; bases not matched to a gene: 5. The length of the CDR3 is 15 residues. CDR3 nucleotides: TGTGCCAGCTCACAAAACCAGGGGGTGAACACTGAAGCTTTCTTT. This sequence encodes CASSQNQGVNTEAFF.